Presented here are 15 T cell receptor beta chains from one specimen sequenced in a study of CD8+CD57+ T cells in acquired aplastic anemia. The TCR beta profiling, which covered VDJ combination and CDR3 sequence, was carried out using genomic DNA as the template. MiXCR was run by TCRdb on the reads, yielding one entry per CDR3 protein. The sample has 150,000 to 200,000 distinct CDR3 sequences, under 55% seen once. Sequenced material: sorted CD4+, CD8+, or CD8+CD57+ T cells (not recorded which) from PBMCs. The origin of the receptors is a human donor in good health.

The gene calls are TRBV15 and TRBJ1-2; TRBD1 matches 10 bases. Germline V gene sequence: CDR1 LNHNV, CDR2 YYDKDF (reference sequence). Germline trimming cut 0 bases from V and 4 bases from J; bases unmatched to any gene: 5. The CDR3 runs to 16 residues. CDR3: CATSRDGTGAFYGYTF. DNA for the CDR3: TGTGCCACCAGCAGAGACGGGACAGGGGCCTTCTATGGCTACACCTTC.

CDR3 nucleotides: TGTGCCAGCAGTTGGGACAGCAATAGCAATCAGCCCCAGCATTTT. Amino acids: CASSWDSNSNQPQHF. This chain connects TRBV28 to TRBJ1-5, with TRBD1 matching 7 bases. The J segment lost 0 bases and the V segment lost 4 bases, leaving 3 bases of the junction unmatched. Germline-derived CDR1 and CDR2 are MDHEN and SYDVKM. The CDR3 runs to 15 residues.

The rearrangement uses TRBV9 and TRBJ2-1; 9 nucleotides agree with TRBD2. The CDR3 totals 18 residues. Trimming removed 0 bases from V and 6 bases from J; junction bases left unmatched: 13. Per the germline V gene, CDR1 is SGDLS and CDR2 is YYNGEE. The CDR3 DNA reads as TGTGCCAGCAGCGTAGCTACGGTTGCGGGAGGGATAAGCAATGAGCAGTTCTTC. Translation: CASSVATVAGGISNEQFF.

This clonotype was seen more than once but under ten times. A much more abundant neighbour one base away suggests this may be a read error. CDR3 amino acids: CASTDGGETQYF. CDR3 in DNA: TGTGCCAGTACAGACGGGGGGGAGACCCAGTACTTC. V gene TRBV19 combines with J gene TRBJ2-5, with 7 bases aligning to TRBD2. The CDR3 covers 12 residues. In germline, CDR1 is LNHDA, CDR2 SQIVND (reference sequence). Trimming removed 7 bases from V and 5 bases from J; junction bases left unmatched: 4.

J is TRBJ1-5 and V is TRBV28; TRBD1 is a possible D gene (6 bases). CDR3 size: 15 residues. V dropped 5 bases and J dropped 3 bases, with 14 bases sitting between them. Germline CDR1 is MDHEN and CDR2 is SYDVKM. In DNA, the CDR3 is TGTGCCAGCAGTCCTACAGGGATATTCAATCAGCCCCAGCATTTT. Translated: CASSPTGIFNQPQHF.

The chain is built from TRBV29-1 and TRBJ1-2, with D tentatively TRBD1 (6 bases). V lost 3 bases and J 8 bases, leaving 19 bases between the germline ends. The CDR3 is 14 residues long. In germline, CDR1 is SQVTM, CDR2 ANQGSEA. CDR3 loop: CSVDINAGAEGYTF. CDR3 bases: TGCAGCGTTGACATAAACGCGGGGGCGGAGGGCTACACCTTC. The full variable domain, with the rest looked up from reference TRBV29-1 and TRBJ1-2, is SAVISQKPSRDICQRGTSLTIQCQVDSQVTMMFWYRQQPGQSLTLIATANQGSEATYESGFVIDKFPISRPNLTFSTLTVSNMSPEDSSIYLCSVDINAGAEGYTFGSGTRLTVV.

Details on this clonotype: A much larger clonotype is one base distant, so this may be a read error. The genes are TRBV6-4 and TRBJ1-4, with 10 bases matching TRBD1. CDR3 size: 14 residues. From germline, CDR1 is MRHNA and CDR2 SNTAGT. CDR3 DNA: TGTGCCAGCAGCGTTGGGACAGGGGATGAAAAACTGGTTTTT. Residues: CASSVGTGDEKLVF.

There are many counts of this clonotype. The J gene is TRBJ1-6, the V gene TRBV3-1; D ambiguous. This CDR3 has 13 amino acids. Germline values: CDR1 LGHDT, CDR2 YNNKEL (reference sequence). Trimming left V 3 bases short and J 10 bases short, with 10 bases between. CDR3 sequence reads: CASSQLVLSPLHF. CDR3 sequence (DNA): TGTGCCAGCAGCCAGTTGGTTTTATCACCCCTCCACTTT.

The table lists this clonotype with many counts. The chain has TRBV11-2 and TRBJ2-7; TRBD2 agrees at 9 bases. V was pared by 0 bases and J by 0 bases, with 9 bases of the junction left unmatched. CDR3 length equals 18 residues. Germline V CDR1 and CDR2: SGHAT, FQNNGV. The CDR3 DNA is TGTGCCAGCAGCTTAGATACCCTAGCGGGGCTTAGCTCCTACGAGCAGTACTTC. This gives the protein CASSLDTLAGLSSYEQYF.

Ten or more counts support this clonotype. The chain couples TRBV20-1 to TRBJ2-1, with D perhaps TRBD2 (6 bases). CDR1 and CDR2 from the germline V gene are DFQATT and SNEGSKA (reference sequence). The V end lost 4 bases, the J end lost 8 bases, and 27 bases lay between the germline ends. This CDR3 is built from 17 residues. CDR3 region: CSANLLRPTSLEDEQFF. In DNA form, the CDR3 reads TGCAGTGCTAATTTGCTTCGTCCGACTAGTCTGGAGGATGAGCAGTTCTTC.

In this sample, this clonotype turned up many times. The rearrangement links TRBV6-5 to TRBJ2-7; the D gene could be TRBD1 or TRBD2 (5 bases each). In germline, CDR1 is MNHEY, CDR2 SVGAGI. The CDR3 has 14 amino acids. V was pared by 2 bases and J by 3 bases, with 11 bases between. DNA of the CDR3: TGTGCCAGCAGTTACGCTGGGGACGTCTACGAGCAGTACTTC. This gives the protein CASSYAGDVYEQYF.

The chain uses TRBV7-3 and TRBJ2-7, with 11 bases matching TRBD2. This CDR3 has 15 amino acids. The germline V gene has CDR1 SGHTA and CDR2 FQGTGA. J lost 3 bases, V lost 5 bases, and 6 bases had no gene match. CDR3 protein: CASSLGTSGFYEQYF. Written as DNA, the CDR3 is TGTGCCAGCAGCCTTGGGACTAGCGGATTCTACGAGCAGTACTTC.

The chain combines TRBV7-2 with TRBJ1-1, with TRBD1 matching over 7 bases. Germline CDR1 is SGHTA and CDR2 is FQGNSA. V gave up 4 bases and J gave up 4 bases; unmatched junction bases: 6. This CDR3 is 14 amino acids long. The CDR3 nucleotides read TGTGCCAGCAGCTCACAGGGGTTCGGCACTGAAGCTTTCTTT. It encodes CASSSQGFGTEAFF.

About this clonotype: This may stem from a read error, because a much larger clone lies one nucleotide away. This chain uses TRBV5-1 with TRBJ1-4; D is undetermined. In germline, CDR1 is SGHRS, CDR2 YFSETQ. The length of the CDR3 is 15 residues. CDR3: CASGLTAATNEKLFF. The CDR3 DNA sequence: TGCGCCAGCGGCTTAACAGCGGCAACTAATGAAAAACTGTTTTTT. The entire variable domain, with the rest obtained from reference TRBV5-1 and TRBJ1-4, is as follows: KAGVTQTPRYLIKTRGQQVTLSCSPISGHRSVSWYQQTPGQGLQFLFEYFSETQRNKGNFPGRFSGRQFSNSRSEMNVSTLELGDSALYLCASGLTAATNEKLFFGSGTQLSVL.

This clonotype has just a few counts. J is TRBJ2-5 and V is TRBV12-3 or TRBV12-4; 8 positions agree with TRBD2. Germline trimming cut 2 bases from V and 3 bases from J; bases unmatched to any gene: 8. The CDR3 runs to 16 residues. The CDR3 is CASSLYQVAGKETQYF. The CDR3 nucleotides read TGTGCCAGCAGTTTATACCAAGTAGCGGGAAAAGAGACCCAGTACTTC.